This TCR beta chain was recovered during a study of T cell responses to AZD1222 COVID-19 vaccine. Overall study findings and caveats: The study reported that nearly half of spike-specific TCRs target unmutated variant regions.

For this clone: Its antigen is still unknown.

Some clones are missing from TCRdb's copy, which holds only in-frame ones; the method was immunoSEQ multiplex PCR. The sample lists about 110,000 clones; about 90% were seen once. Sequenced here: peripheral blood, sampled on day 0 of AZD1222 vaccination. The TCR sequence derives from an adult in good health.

The CDR3 is CASRDRGVIEAFF. The DNA of the CDR3 is TGTGCCAGCAGAGATAGGGGGGTAATTGAAGCTTTCTTT. V usage is TRBV28 and J usage is TRBJ1-1, with a tentative D call TRBD1 (6 bases). The CDR3 length is 13 residues. Trimming pared 6 bases from V and 7 bases from J, leaving 15 bases between. The germline V gene encodes CDR1 MDHEN and CDR2 SYDVKM.